The source of this T cell receptor beta chain is a study of blood T cell repertoires in COVID-19. The CDR3 consists of 16 residues. CDR1 and CDR2 from the germline V gene are MRHNA and SNTAGT. Trimming removed 0 bases at V and 5 bases at J, with 13 bases between. Study processing details: Reference gene primer amplification gave nucleated cell count estimates. Assay used: immunoSEQ multiplex PCR; TCRdb lists only in-frame clones, some missing. V, J and clone size are taken as reported in that table, and D and trimming were inferred from the DNA itself. The sample has a few hundred thousand clones, 70% to 90% seen once; the top ten hold 3.5% to 5.5%.

The J gene is TRBJ2-2, the V gene TRBV6-4; the D is unclear. This TCR derives from a woman younger than 45 who had recovered from COVID-19. The sequenced sample was PBMCs or T cells enriched from blood (not recorded which). CDR3 nucleotide sequence: TGTGCCAGCAGTGACTCGGCTATGTCGGAGACCGGGGAGCTGTTTTTT. Its translation: CASSDSAMSETGELFF.